Sequencing of this T cell receptor (beta chain) was carried out in a study of blood T cell repertoires in COVID-19 (dated by TCRdb to the early 2020s). In terms of the full investigation: Samples covering the acute and convalescent phases of COVID-19 were provided by collaborators in the United States, Italy and Spain. HLA class I and class II types, where available, came from metadata supplied by the sample provider rather than from assay-based typing. The repertoires were made available in a free public database intended to serve as a resource for research on the immune response to SARS-CoV-2. Deeply sampled blood TCRbeta repertoires from subjects exposed to, actively infected with, or recovered from COVID-19 were included in the dataset. Nearly every sample came with metadata listing a de-identified subject ID, COVID-19 status, age in years and sex. The material from the prospective study consisted of cDNA or gDNA derived from T cells, B-cell-depleted T cells, or PBMCs. Samples came from the ongoing ImmuneRACE study (first 160 participants) plus 1,254 subjects from 6 global collaborators. Results the study describes overall, beyond this receptor: The quantity of clinical and demographic metadata differed by source and by participant and was supplied without curation.

The immunoSEQ Assay, a bias-controlled multiplex PCR, was used to amplify TCRbeta CDR3 regions from genomic DNA. The study's own analysis went as follows. The number of nucleated cells in each sample was estimated by amplification of reference gene primers within the assay. To quantify the absolute abundance of each unique TCRbeta CDR3 rearrangement, sequence reads were collapsed and filtered. Productive Simpson clonality was computed per sample as the square root of Simpson's diversity index over productive rearrangements. TCRdb stores this immuneACCESS table with in-frame sequences only. Part of the clones is absent; in the studies checked, under half of the shortfall reflects unresolved V genes, and no reason is known for the rest. The DNA gave D and trimming, while V, J and clone size come from that table. The sample table shows around 170,000 clones, and 80% to 90% are seen once. The top ten clones comprise 14% of the sample.

Counted from cysteine to phenylalanine, this CDR3 has 18 amino acids. Just the 54-base CDR3 DNA is kept, in frame starting at base 1. CDR1 LNHNV and CDR2 YYDKDF are derived from the germline V gene (reference sequence). Deletion took 0 bases off V and 6 bases off J, with a span of 20 bases between the germline ends. The collaborating institutions used their own protocols to collect whole blood in K2EDTA tubes. For TCRbeta analysis, collaborator samples were shipped as frozen whole blood, as isolated PBMCs, or as DNA extracted from either sample type. A note on this clone: Its antigen is currently not known. Base-call qualities are not available, and no considerably larger clone is one nucleotide away.

The rearranged segments are TRBV15 and TRBJ2-2; TRBD1 could be the D gene, as 6 bases match. The sequence came from a man younger than 40 with active or convalescent COVID-19. The sample comprised peripheral blood. This receptor carries the CDR3 CATSRDYLVGGGPGELFF. The nucleotides read TGTGCCACCAGCAGAGACTACCTTGTAGGGGGTGGGCCCGGGGAGCTGTTTTTT.